These 16 T cell receptor beta chains share one sample of origin, sequenced in a study of blood T cells in healthy people across ages. For the second PCR, which ran for roughly 6 to 12 cycles, a sample-barcoded 5' primer and a J-beta primer mix were used. TCRdb fed the 5' RACE reads into MiXCR, producing one record per CDR3 protein. The data contain about 640,000 distinct CDR3 sequences, approximately 59% of them singletons. Sample: blood. Receptors were obtained from a man aged 55-75 years in good health.

The chain couples TRBV4-2 to TRBJ2-5; 7 positions match TRBD2. This CDR3 contains 15 residues. Germline V gives CDR1 LGHNA, CDR2 YNFKEQ. V lost 4 bases, J lost 5 bases, and 10 bases stayed unmatched. CDR3 nucleotides: TGTGCCAGCAGCCGCGCTAGCGGCGGTTTTGAGACCCAGTACTTC. This encodes CASSRASGGFETQYF.

The rearrangement links TRBV6-1 to TRBJ1-2; D is ambiguous. Trimming took off 3 bases at V and 4 bases at J, with 9 bases between the two ends. Germline assignment: CDR1 MNHNS and CDR2 SASEGT. The CDR3 covers 13 residues. CDR3 residues: CASSESTTYGYTF. The CDR3 nucleotides read TGTGCCAGCAGTGAGTCGACAACCTATGGCTACACCTTC.

The chain has TRBV20-1 and TRBJ1-6; possibly TRBD1 for D (6 bases). This CDR3 has 15 residues. The ends were cut back, 1 base at V and 7 bases at J, with 14 bases in the middle. Germline V lookup: CDR1 DFQATT, CDR2 SNEGSKA (reference sequence). CDR3 region: CSARGSARGNSPLHF. Written as DNA, the CDR3 is TGCAGTGCTAGAGGAAGCGCCAGGGGAAATTCACCCCTCCACTTT.

V usage is TRBV20-1 and J usage is TRBJ2-3; D unclear. Trimming left V 6 bases short and J 6 bases short, with 22 bases between. Germline-derived CDR1 and CDR2 are DFQATT and SNEGSKA (reference sequence). This CDR3 spans 15 amino acids. The CDR3: CSADPPSGNLDTQYF. The CDR3 DNA is TGCAGTGCAGACCCCCCTAGTGGGAATCTTGATACGCAGTATTTT.

The chain carries TRBV5-1 and TRBJ2-1; the D gene is possibly TRBD2 (6 bases). Trimming stripped 3 bases from V and 2 bases from J, with 9 bases between. Germline values: CDR1 SGHRS, CDR2 YFSETQ. CDR3 length equals 14 residues. The CDR3 reads CASSWTGAYNEQFF. In DNA form, the CDR3 reads TGCGCCAGCAGCTGGACGGGGGCCTACAATGAGCAGTTCTTC.

There are a few counts of this clonotype. This chain uses TRBV7-8 with TRBJ2-1; maybe TRBD2 (5 bases). V lost 0 bases, J lost 4 bases, and 7 bases lay in between. Looked up from germline, CDR1 is SGHVS and CDR2 is FQNEAQ. This CDR3 comprises 14 residues. The CDR3 loop reads CASSLARVYNEQFF. The CDR3 DNA follows: TGTGCCAGCAGCTTAGCGCGGGTGTACAATGAGCAGTTCTTC. Looking up the rest from reference TRBV7-8 and TRBJ2-1 gives the full variable domain: GAGVSQSPRYKVAKRGQDVALRCDPISGHVSLFWYQQALGQGPEFLTYFQNEAQLDKSGLPSDRFFAERPEGSVSTLKIQRTQQEDSAVYLCASSLARVYNEQFFGPGTRLTVL.

This clonotype came up a few times. CDR3 loop: CASSPPEGGRYNEQFF. The CDR3 region has the DNA TGCGCCAGCAGCCCCCCGGAGGGGGGGCGATACAATGAGCAGTTCTTC. This chain links TRBV5-1 with TRBJ2-1, with TRBD2 as a possible D gene (7 bases). This CDR3 is 16 amino acids long. The V gene's germline CDR1 is SGHRS and CDR2 YFSETQ. V gave up 4 bases and J gave up 4 bases, with 18 bases separating them. Full variable domain (remainder filled in from reference TRBV5-1 and TRBJ2-1): KAGVTQTPRYLIKTRGQQVTLSCSPISGHRSVSWYQQTPGQGLQFLFEYFSETQRNKGNFPGRFSGRQFSNSRSEMNVSTLELGDSALYLCASSPPEGGRYNEQFFGPGTRLTVL.

The rearrangement joins TRBV27 to TRBJ2-5; a possible D gene is TRBD1 (5 bases). The germline V gene encodes CDR1 MNHEY and CDR2 SMNVEV (reference sequence). Trimming cost V 1 base and J 3 bases, with 9 bases left between them. The length of the CDR3 is 14 residues. CDR3 protein: CASSLFQGEETQYF. The CDR3 DNA sequence: TGTGCCAGCAGTTTATTCCAGGGTGAAGAGACCCAGTACTTC.

The chain recombines TRBV24-1 with TRBJ2-5; TRBD1 or TRBD2 may be the D gene (5 bases each). The CDR3 contains 15 residues. Trimming shortened V by 3 bases and J by 4 bases, and 14 bases separated the two germline ends. In germline, CDR1 is KGHDR, CDR2 SFDVKD. DNA for the CDR3: TGTGCCACCAGTGATCGGGGACCCCGGGCAGAGACCCAGTACTTC. The encoded protein is CATSDRGPRAETQYF.

J is TRBJ2-7 and V is TRBV20-1; 11 bases match TRBD2. Trimming took 6 bases from V and 3 from J; bases not matched to a gene: 4. The CDR3 runs 13 residues. Germline CDR1 is DFQATT and CDR2 is SNEGSKA (reference sequence). CDR3 coding DNA: TGCAGTGCACTAGCGGGGGATGACTACGAGCAGTACTTC. Its protein product is CSALAGDDYEQYF.

The chain combines TRBV10-3 with TRBJ1-2; 10 positions match TRBD1. Germline lookup yields CDR1 ENHRY and CDR2 SYGVKD. Unmatched junction bases numbered 3, after V lost 6 bases and J lost 2 bases. CDR3 size: 14 residues. CDR3 region: CAISGTGVNYGYTF. In DNA, the CDR3 is TGTGCCATCAGCGGGACAGGGGTCAACTATGGCTACACCTTC.

V is TRBV5-1 and J is TRBJ2-3, with TRBD2 identical over 7 bases. The V segment lost 1 base and the J segment 7 bases; nucleotides outside the gene matches: 6. The CDR3 contains 14 residues. The germline V gene encodes CDR1 SGHRS and CDR2 YFSETQ. The CDR3 loop reads CASSLISSGNTQYF. DNA of the CDR3: TGCGCCAGCAGCTTGATATCTAGCGGCAATACGCAGTATTTT.

This chain uses TRBV11-3 with TRBJ2-5; possibly TRBD1 or TRBD2 for D (6 bases each). The length of the CDR3 is 15 residues. Per germline, CDR1 SGHNT and CDR2 YENEEA. V lost 8 bases and J 4 bases, leaving 20 bases between the germline ends. CDR3 in amino acids: CASSTTVGGLETQYF. CDR3 in DNA: TGTGCCAGCTCGACGACCGTGGGGGGCCTAGAGACCCAGTACTTC. Full variable domain (remainder filled in from reference TRBV11-3 and TRBJ2-5): EAGVVQSPRYKIIEKKQPVAFWCNPISGHNTLYWYLQNLGQGPELLIRYENEEAVDDSQLPKDRFSAERLKGVDSTLKIQPAELGDSAVYLCASSTTVGGLETQYFGPGTRLLVL.

The chain has TRBV29-1 and TRBJ2-5; D remains unclear. The CDR3 runs to 14 residues. V was pared by 5 bases and J by 2 bases, with 15 bases between. Germline V gene lookup returns CDR1 SQVTM and CDR2 ANQGSEA. CDR3 in amino acids: CSVHPEGQQETQYF. For the CDR3, the DNA is TGCAGCGTTCACCCCGAAGGGCAGCAAGAGACCCAGTACTTC.

This clonotype is a singleton in its sample. J is TRBJ2-7 and V is TRBV7-2; 13 bases align to TRBD2. The CDR3 length is 15 residues. V trimming: 5 bases; J trimming: 2 bases; junction bases outside the gene matches: 3. Germline V gives CDR1 SGHTA, CDR2 FQGNSA. The CDR3 loop is CASSTTSGGAYEQYF. DNA of the CDR3: TGTGCCAGCAGCACCACTAGCGGGGGGGCCTACGAGCAGTACTTC.

The rearrangement uses TRBV7-9 and TRBJ2-7; D not certain. The J call may be wrong; the DNA end is better matched by TRBJ2-5. The CDR3 runs 12 residues. The germline CDR1 and CDR2 sequences are SEHNR and FQNEAQ (reference sequence). CDR3 protein: CASSHDRETQYF. The CDR3 DNA reads TGTGCCAGCAGTCACGACCGGGAGACCCAGTACTTC.